This T cell receptor (beta chain) was profiled in a study of blood T cell repertoires in COVID-19. The wider study: Sites across the United States, Italy and Spain contributed samples from acute and convalescent COVID-19. T cells, B-cell-depleted T cells, or PBMCs provided the cDNA or gDNA that served as material.

Original methodology: How many nucleated cells were present was estimated from reference gene primer amplification. The repertoire was sequenced with immunoSEQ multiplex PCR; TCRdb's copy has only in-frame clones and lacks some. The V and J calls and clone size are taken from that table; D and trimming were inferred from the DNA. The table lists around 160,000 clones, approximately 90% of them singletons. Germline V CDR1 and CDR2: ENHRY, SYGVKD. V gave up 7 bases and J gave up 4 bases; unmatched junction bases: 9. This CDR3 contains 14 residues. The TCR comes from a man younger than 35 with acute or convalescent COVID-19. V and J are TRBV10-3 and TRBJ1-2, with 7 bases matching TRBD1. Sequenced input: peripheral blood. The CDR3 region has the DNA TGTGCCATCACCAGAAGAGGGGGCGGCTATGGCTACACCTTC. It translates to CAITRRGGGYGYTF.